This T cell receptor (beta chain) emerged from a study of shared T cell receptors in the human thymus. Generated by immunoSEQ multiplex PCR, the TCRdb table keeps only in-frame clones and is missing some. The sample lists approximately 400,000 clones, approximately 95% seen once, with roughly 0.021% in the top ten. Sequences were obtained from thymocytes. This TCR was sampled from a human donor.

The CDR3 DNA follows: TGCGCCAGCAGTTCAACGAACACCGGGGAGCTGTTTTTT. The encoded protein is CASSSTNTGELFF. The chain is built from TRBV4-3 and TRBJ2-2; no reliable D call. Germline CDR1 is LGHNA and CDR2 is YSLEER. This CDR3 is built from 13 residues. The V end was cut by 6 bases, the J end by 0 bases, with 5 bases between.